Below, 30 T cell receptor beta chains from the same sample are listed, as sequenced in a study of blood T cell repertoires in COVID-19. Using immunoSEQ multiplex PCR, the repertoire was profiled, and TCRdb retains in-frame clones only, with some absent. Of 100,000 to 150,000 clones listed, roughly four fifths are singletons. The sequencing sample was made of peripheral blood. These receptors all come from a man in his sixties with acute or convalescent COVID-19.

The chain carries TRBV29-1 and TRBJ1-2; D is unresolved. Germline CDR1 and CDR2: SQVTM and ANQGSEA. The V end lost 4 bases, the J end lost 2 bases, and 8 bases lay between the germline ends. CDR3 length: 12 amino acids. DNA for the CDR3: TGCAGCGTTGCGTGGGAGAACTATGGCTACACCTTC. This sequence encodes CSVAWENYGYTF.

The V gene is TRBV9, the J gene TRBJ1-2; 9 nucleotides match TRBD1. Germline V gene sequence: CDR1 SGDLS, CDR2 YYNGEE. Losses at the gene ends were 4 bases for V and 1 base for J; bases not matched to a gene: 11. This CDR3 has 17 residues. CDR3 DNA: TGTGCCAGCAGCTTACAAATGGGACAGGGATTTAACTATGGCTACACCTTC. Residues: CASSLQMGQGFNYGYTF.

A single count supports this clone. The chain links TRBV14 to TRBJ1-2, with TRBD1 identical over 8 bases. The CDR3 contains 14 residues. The germline V gene encodes CDR1 SGHDN and CDR2 FVKESK. After removal of 8 bases from V and 2 bases from J, the junction contained 7 bases not matched to a gene. The CDR3 is CASGRGQENYGYTF. As DNA, the CDR3 is TGTGCCAGCGGGAGGGGACAGGAGAACTATGGCTACACCTTC.

This clone was seen only a few times. The chain joins TRBV7-9 to TRBJ1-4; D may be TRBD1 (5 bases). There are 15 residues in the CDR3. The germline V gene has CDR1 SEHNR and CDR2 FQNEAQ (reference sequence). V dropped 1 base and J dropped 6 bases, with 12 bases sitting between them. Here the CDR3 reads CASSLGLGEDEKLFF. DNA for the CDR3: TGTGCCAGCAGCTTAGGGCTAGGGGAGGATGAAAAACTGTTTTTT.

This chain joins TRBV3-1 (or the pseudogene TRBV3-2) and TRBJ2-7; 11 positions agree with TRBD2. V dropped 4 bases and J dropped 2; count of bases not matched to a gene: 4. CDR1 is LGHDT and CDR2 is YNNKEL in the germline V gene (reference sequence). There are 15 residues in the CDR3. The CDR3 sequence: CASSPTLAGAYEQYF. The CDR3 DNA follows: TGTGCCAGCAGCCCGACACTAGCGGGGGCCTACGAGCAGTACTTC.

The CDR3 region is CAWSVLSPDFYEQYF. The CDR3 nucleotides are TGTGCCTGGAGTGTACTCAGTCCGGACTTCTACGAGCAGTACTTC. The chain employs TRBV30 and TRBJ2-7; D is possibly TRBD2 (5 bases). The CDR3 has 15 residues. Trimming left V 0 bases short and J 3 bases short, with 15 bases between. Germline V CDR1 and CDR2: GTSNPN, SVGIG (reference sequence).

The sample holds a few counts of this clone. The chain has TRBV21-1 and TRBJ1-6; the table's D gene call, TRBD1, was not cross checked with the DNA. TRBV21-1 is flagged as a pseudogene. This CDR3 is 15 amino acids long. CDR3 in DNA: TGTGCCAGCAGCAAAGACAGGGCTTTCAATTCACCCCTCCACTTT. It is translated as CASSKDRAFNSPLHF.

The rearrangement links TRBV19 to TRBJ2-2, with D tentatively TRBD2 (5 bases). Trimming left V 9 bases short and J 1 base short, with 12 bases between. Germline-derived CDR1 and CDR2 are LNHDA and SQIVND (reference sequence). The CDR3 is 14 amino acids. The CDR3 protein is CASGKTRNTGELFF. The CDR3 DNA sequence: TGTGCCAGCGGGAAAACCAGGAACACCGGGGAGCTGTTTTTT.

V gene TRBV7-2 combines with J gene TRBJ2-2; possibly TRBD1 for D (6 bases). This CDR3 spans 16 amino acids. Germline lookup yields CDR1 SGHTA and CDR2 FQGNSA. V was trimmed by 7 bases and J by 3 bases, leaving 18 bases between them. The CDR3 DNA follows: TGTGCCAGCATCAAGGACAGTACCTCTTACACCGGGGAGCTGTTTTTT. Amino acids: CASIKDSTSYTGELFF.

The chain carries TRBV4-2 and TRBJ2-3; 13 nucleotides align to TRBD2. Germline assignment: CDR1 LGHNA and CDR2 YNFKEQ. The CDR3 spans 18 residues. Unmatched junction bases numbered 10, after V lost 4 bases and J lost 3 bases. In DNA, the CDR3 is TGTGCCAGCAGCCTAAGGACTAGCGGGAGCGGCCTTACAGATACGCAGTATTTT. Residues: CASSLRTSGSGLTDTQYF.

This chain joins TRBV5-5 and TRBJ1-4; TRBD1 matches 10 bases. CDR3 size: 15 residues. Germline CDR1 is SGHKS and CDR2 is YYEKEE (reference sequence). V shed 0 bases and J 8 bases; nucleotides not matched to a gene: 4. CDR3 in amino acids: CASSLARGQGEKLFF. The CDR3 DNA sequence: TGTGCCAGCAGCTTGGCCAGGGGACAGGGGGAAAAACTGTTTTTT.

V usage is TRBV30 and J usage is TRBJ1-6, with 7 positions matching TRBD1. The V and J ends lost 3 bases and 9 bases, in that order; junction bases with no gene match: 8. The germline V gene encodes CDR1 GTSNPN and CDR2 SVGIG (reference sequence). This CDR3 region has 14 residues. This chain's CDR3 is CAWSPGTVSSPLHF. CDR3 in DNA: TGTGCCTGGAGCCCCGGGACAGTGAGTTCACCCCTCCACTTT. Based on the CDR3 plus reference TRBV30 and TRBJ1-6, the full variable domain is SQTIHQWPATLVQPVGSPLSLECTVEGTSNPNLYWYRQAAGRGLQLLFYSVGIGQISSEVPQNLSASRPQDRQFILSSKKLLLSDSGFYLCAWSPGTVSSPLHFGNGTRLTVT.

The sample holds one count of this clone. The genes are TRBV2 and TRBJ1-5; 9 positions match TRBD1. The length of the CDR3 is 15 residues. V shed 4 bases, J shed 1 base, and the junction held 2 bases outside the gene matches. Germline lookup yields CDR1 SNHLY and CDR2 FYNNEI. In DNA form, the CDR3 reads TGTGCCAGCAGTGTACAGGGGGCCAGCAATCAGCCCCAGCATTTT. It codes for CASSVQGASNQPQHF. The complete variable domain, with remaining parts taken from reference TRBV2 and TRBJ1-5, reads EPEVTQTPSHQVTQMGQEVILRCVPISNHLYFYWYRQILGQKVEFLVSFYNNEISEKSEIFDDQFSVERPDGSNFTLKIRSTKLEDSAMYFCASSVQGASNQPQHFGDGTRLSIL.

This clone was seen more than once but under ten times. V is TRBV9 and J is TRBJ2-3, with 9 bases that match TRBD1. Germline assignment: CDR1 SGDLS and CDR2 YYNGEE. The CDR3 runs 15 residues. V lost 3 bases, J lost 5 bases, and 7 bases stayed unmatched. The CDR3 region is CASSEQGAPVDTQYF. CDR3 DNA: TGTGCCAGCAGCGAACAGGGGGCGCCGGTAGATACGCAGTATTTT.

The chain is built from TRBV6-1 and TRBJ1-1; a possible D gene is TRBD1 (5 bases). The CDR3 totals 13 residues. Germline CDR1 MNHNS, CDR2 SASEGT. With 1 base removed from V and 10 bases from J, the gap between germline ends came to 13 bases. The CDR3 DNA is TGTGCCAGCAGTGAAGGCAGGGTTCTGGGAGCTTTCTTT. Its protein product is CASSEGRVLGAFF.

This clone was counted once. The chain carries TRBV6-5 and TRBJ2-3; 7 bases line up with TRBD1. Germline assignment: CDR1 MNHEY and CDR2 SVGAGI. Trimming removed 6 bases from V and 0 bases from J; junction bases left unmatched: 0. The length of the CDR3 is 13 residues. The CDR3 region is CASRTGSTDTQYF. The CDR3 DNA reads as TGTGCCAGCAGGACAGGGAGCACAGATACGCAGTATTTT.

V gene TRBV5-6 combines with J gene TRBJ2-1, with 8 bases matching TRBD1. The CDR3 consists of 16 residues. V dropped 1 base and J dropped 5; count of bases not matched to a gene: 8. Per the germline V gene, CDR1 is SGHDT and CDR2 is YYEEEE. Here the CDR3 DNA reads TGTGCCAGCAGCTTGATTGGACAGGGTATCCACAATGAGCAGTTCTTC. Encoded protein: CASSLIGQGIHNEQFF.

The chain recombines TRBV20-1 with TRBJ2-2; TRBD1 might be the D (5 bases). V lost 3 bases, J lost 5 bases, and 13 bases lay in between. Germline V gives CDR1 DFQATT, CDR2 SNEGSKA (reference sequence). This CDR3 spans 14 amino acids. This chain's CDR3 is CSASPPGYTGELFF. The CDR3 bases are TGCAGTGCTAGTCCTCCAGGGTATACCGGGGAGCTGTTTTTT.

The sample holds a few counts of this clone. The CDR3 is CASQRYGSSGGYTF. The CDR3 DNA reads TGTGCCAGTCAGAGGTATGGCAGTTCGGGAGGCTACACCTTC. V gene TRBV19 combines with J gene TRBJ1-2; no clear D gene. From germline, CDR1 is LNHDA and CDR2 SQIVND (reference sequence). The germline V and J ends were trimmed by 8 bases and 8 bases, with 21 bases remaining between them. The CDR3 sequence is 14 residues long. Complete variable domain (other parts from reference TRBV19 and TRBJ1-2): DGGITQSPKYLFRKEGQNVTLSCEQNLNHDAMYWYRQDPGQGLRLIYYSQIVNDFQKGDIAEGYSVSREKKESFPLTVTSAQKNPTAFYLCASQRYGSSGGYTFGSGTRLTVV.

The rearrangement joins TRBV6-1 to TRBJ1-1, with no clear D. The CDR3 extends over 13 amino acids. Germline CDR1 MNHNS, CDR2 SASEGT. V was cut by 1 base and J by 6 bases, with 9 bases left in between. This CDR3 reads CASSEVRNPEAFF. CDR3 sequence (DNA): TGTGCCAGCAGTGAAGTTCGTAATCCTGAAGCTTTCTTT.

The genes are TRBV25-1 and TRBJ2-1, with TRBD1 identical over 7 bases. V shed 2 bases, J shed 10 bases, and the junction held 8 bases outside the gene matches. The CDR3 is 14 residues long. Germline CDR1 is MGHDK and CDR2 is SYGVNS. This chain's CDR3 is CASSETDRRAEQFF. DNA of the CDR3: TGTGCCAGCAGTGAAACGGACAGGCGAGCCGAGCAGTTCTTC. Complete variable domain (other parts from reference TRBV25-1 and TRBJ2-1): EADIYQTPRYLVIGTGKKITLECSQTMGHDKMYWYQQDPGMELHLIHYSYGVNSTEKGDLSSESTVSRIRTEHFPLTLESARPSHTSQYLCASSETDRRAEQFFGPGTRLTVL.

The chain combines TRBV14 with TRBJ2-7; 8 nucleotides agree with TRBD1. V was pared by 1 base and J by 3 bases, with 5 bases of the junction left unmatched. The CDR3 has 15 amino acids. In germline, CDR1 is SGHDN, CDR2 FVKESK. The CDR3 loop is CASSQGVTGGYEQYF. The CDR3 nucleotides read TGTGCCAGCAGCCAAGGAGTAACAGGGGGCTACGAGCAGTACTTC.

The rearrangement uses TRBV19 and TRBJ2-5; 9 positions match TRBD2. Losses at the gene ends were 0 bases for V and 4 bases for J; bases not matched to a gene: 6. There are 16 residues in the CDR3. The germline CDR1 and CDR2 sequences are LNHDA and SQIVND (reference sequence). This CDR3 reads CASSIEGGLARETQYF. In nucleotides, the CDR3 is TGTGCCAGTAGTATAGAAGGGGGACTAGCCAGAGAGACCCAGTACTTC.

The chain employs TRBV9 and TRBJ2-1; 13 bases agree with TRBD2. The CDR3 is made up of 17 amino acids. Germline CDR1 SGDLS, CDR2 YYNGEE. The V and J ends lost 1 base and 2 bases, in that order; junction bases with no gene match: 3. CDR3 DNA sequence: TGTGCCAGCAGCGTAACTAGCGGGAGGGCCGCCTACAATGAGCAGTTCTTC. This codes for CASSVTSGRAAYNEQFF. The entire variable domain, with the rest obtained from reference TRBV9 and TRBJ2-1, is as follows: DSGVTQTPKHLITATGQRVTLRCSPRSGDLSVYWYQQSLDQGLQFLIQYYNGEERAKGNILERFSAQQFPDLHSELNLSSLELGDSALYFCASSVTSGRAAYNEQFFGPGTRLTVL.

The chain employs TRBV3-1 (or the pseudogene TRBV3-2) and TRBJ2-4; D may correspond to TRBD1 or TRBD2 (5 bases each). CDR1 LGHDT and CDR2 YNNKEL come from the germline V gene (reference sequence). CDR3 size: 15 residues. V was clipped by 8 bases and J by 1 base, with 15 bases between them. CDR3 in amino acids: CASAQGASAKNIQYF. In DNA, the CDR3 is TGTGCCAGCGCCCAAGGGGCTAGCGCCAAAAACATTCAGTACTTC.

Here the CDR3 reads CASGEAVVNEQFF. CDR3 nucleotide sequence: TGTGCCAGCGGGGAGGCCGTTGTAAATGAGCAGTTCTTC. The V gene is TRBV9, the J gene TRBJ2-1; D perhaps matches TRBD2 (6 bases). Trimming shortened V by 7 bases and J by 7 bases, and 15 bases separated the two germline ends. This CDR3 contains 13 residues. Germline V gene sequence: CDR1 SGDLS, CDR2 YYNGEE.

V and J are TRBV9 and TRBJ1-1; 8 bases align to TRBD1. The CDR3 loop spans 13 amino acids. V gave up 0 bases and J gave up 8 bases; unmatched junction bases: 3. Germline V gene lookup returns CDR1 SGDLS and CDR2 YYNGEE. The CDR3 region has the DNA TGTGCCAGCAGCGTAGCGGACAGGGCGGAAGCTTTCTTT. Translation gives CASSVADRAEAFF. Together with reference TRBV9 and TRBJ1-1, the CDR3 gives the full variable domain: DSGVTQTPKHLITATGQRVTLRCSPRSGDLSVYWYQQSLDQGLQFLIQYYNGEERAKGNILERFSAQQFPDLHSELNLSSLELGDSALYFCASSVADRAEAFFGQGTRLTVV.

The CDR3, as DNA: TGTGCCAGCAGTCTCCGGGACAGGAAACTCTCTAACTATGGCTACACCTTC. Protein product: CASSLRDRKLSNYGYTF. The V gene is TRBV6-2 or TRBV6-3, the J gene TRBJ1-2; TRBD1 agrees at 8 bases. Germline V CDR1 and CDR2: MNHEY, SVGEGT. This CDR3 has 17 amino acids. V lost 5 bases and J lost 0; bases outside the gene matches: 11.

V and J are TRBV2 and TRBJ1-4; possibly TRBD1 for D (5 bases). Germline CDR1 and CDR2: SNHLY and FYNNEI. Trimming left V 6 bases short and J 2 bases short, with 16 bases between. CDR3 length: 16 amino acids. The CDR3 loop reads CASRLTALRTNEKLFF. CDR3 nucleotides: TGTGCCAGCAGATTGACAGCGTTAAGGACTAATGAAAAACTGTTTTTT.

The sample holds one count of this clone. V is TRBV7-3 and J is TRBJ2-3; D possibly corresponds to TRBD1 (5 bases). V lost 5 bases, J lost 8 bases, and 11 bases lay in between. In germline, CDR1 is SGHTA, CDR2 FQGTGA. This CDR3 is built from 12 residues. This chain's CDR3 is CASSLDSSTQYF. Here the CDR3 DNA reads TGTGCCAGCAGCCTAGACAGTTCTACGCAGTATTTT. The complete variable domain, with remaining parts taken from reference TRBV7-3 and TRBJ2-3, reads GAGVSQTPSNKVTEKGKYVELRCDPISGHTALYWYRQSLGQGPEFLIYFQGTGAADDSGLPNDRFFAVRPEGSVSTLKIQRTERGDSAVYLCASSLDSSTQYFGPGTRLTVL.